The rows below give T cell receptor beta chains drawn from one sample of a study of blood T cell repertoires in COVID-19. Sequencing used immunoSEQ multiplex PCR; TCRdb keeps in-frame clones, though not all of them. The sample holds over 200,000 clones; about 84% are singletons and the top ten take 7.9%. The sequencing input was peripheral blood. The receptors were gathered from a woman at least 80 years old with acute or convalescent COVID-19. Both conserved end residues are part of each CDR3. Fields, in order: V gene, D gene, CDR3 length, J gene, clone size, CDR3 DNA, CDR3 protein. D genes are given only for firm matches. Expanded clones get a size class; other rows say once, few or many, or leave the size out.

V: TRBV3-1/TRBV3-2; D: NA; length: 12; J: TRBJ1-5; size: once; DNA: TGTGCCAGCAGCCAAGGAGATCAGCCCCAGCATTTT; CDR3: CASSQGDQPQHF
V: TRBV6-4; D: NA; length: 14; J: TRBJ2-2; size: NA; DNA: TGTGCCAGCAGTGAGGGCAGGGCGCCCGGGGAGCTGTTTTTT; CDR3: CASSEGRAPGELFF
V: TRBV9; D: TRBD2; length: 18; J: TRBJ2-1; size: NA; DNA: TGTGCCAGCAGCCCTGATTATGTAGCGGGAGGGGCCTACAATGAGCAGTTCTTC; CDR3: CASSPDYVAGGAYNEQFF
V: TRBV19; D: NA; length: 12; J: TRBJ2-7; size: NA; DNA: TGTGCCAGTAGTATTCAGGGCCACGAGCAGTACTTC; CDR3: CASSIQGHEQYF
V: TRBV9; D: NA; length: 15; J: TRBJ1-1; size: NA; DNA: TGTGCCAGCAGCGTAGCTCTGGGGAGGAACACTGAAGCTTTCTTT; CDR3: CASSVALGRNTEAFF
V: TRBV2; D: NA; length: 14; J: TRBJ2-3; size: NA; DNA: TGTGCCAGCAGACCGGGGAGAAGGCAAGATACGCAGTATTTT; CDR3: CASRPGRRQDTQYF
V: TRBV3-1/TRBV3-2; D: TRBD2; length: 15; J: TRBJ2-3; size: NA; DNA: TGTGCCAGCGGGACTAGCGGGGGTCTAACAGATACGCAGTATTTT; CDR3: CASGTSGGLTDTQYF
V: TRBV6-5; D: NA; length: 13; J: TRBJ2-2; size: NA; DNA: TGTGCCAGCAGGAAAGAGGGAGCCGGGGAGCTGTTTTTT; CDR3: CASRKEGAGELFF
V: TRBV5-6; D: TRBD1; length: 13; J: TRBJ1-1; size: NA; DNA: TGTGCCAGCAGCTTGTCAGGGGGCACTGAAGCTTTCTTT; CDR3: CASSLSGGTEAFF
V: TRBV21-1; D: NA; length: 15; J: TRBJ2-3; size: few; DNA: TGTGCCAGCAGCAAGCGGGGGGCCTACTCCGATACGCAGTATTTT; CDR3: CASSKRGAYSDTQYF
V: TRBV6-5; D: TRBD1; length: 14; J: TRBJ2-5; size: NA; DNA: TGTGCCAGCAGAAAGCCGGGACAGGGGGAGACCCAGTACTTC; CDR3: CASRKPGQGETQYF
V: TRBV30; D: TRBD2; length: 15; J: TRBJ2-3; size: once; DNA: TGTGCCTGGAGTGGGCTAGCGGGAACCGCAGATACGCAGTATTTT; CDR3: CAWSGLAGTADTQYF
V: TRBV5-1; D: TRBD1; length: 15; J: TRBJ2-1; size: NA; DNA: TGCGCCAGCAGCTTGGCGGGGACAGGGGTCAATGAGCAGTTCTTC; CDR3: CASSLAGTGVNEQFF
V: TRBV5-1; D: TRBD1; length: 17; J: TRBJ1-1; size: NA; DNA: TGCGCCAGCAGCTTGGTGAAAGGGACAGACGGGGGCACTGAAGCTTTCTTT; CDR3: CASSLVKGTDGGTEAFF
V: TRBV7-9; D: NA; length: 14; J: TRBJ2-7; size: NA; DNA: TGTGCCAGCAGGCAAGGAGGGGACTGGGGTGAGCAGTACTTC; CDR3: CASRQGGDWGEQYF
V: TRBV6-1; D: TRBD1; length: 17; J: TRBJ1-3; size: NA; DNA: TGTGCCAGCAGTGATATTGTTACAGGGGCATCTGGAAACACCATATATTTT; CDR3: CASSDIVTGASGNTIYF
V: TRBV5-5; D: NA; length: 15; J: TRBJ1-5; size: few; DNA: TGTGCCAGCAGCTTGGGGTTAGGGGAGGTTCAGCCCCAGCATTTT; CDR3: CASSLGLGEVQPQHF
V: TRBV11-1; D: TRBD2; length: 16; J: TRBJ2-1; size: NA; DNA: TGTGCCAGCAGCTTACTTTCGACTAGCGGAAACAATGAGCAGTTCTTC; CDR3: CASSLLSTSGNNEQFF
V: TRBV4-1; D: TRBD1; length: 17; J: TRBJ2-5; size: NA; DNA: TGCGCCAGCAGCCAAGACCGACAGGGACGGGAACAAGAGACCCAGTACTTC; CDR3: CASSQDRQGREQETQYF
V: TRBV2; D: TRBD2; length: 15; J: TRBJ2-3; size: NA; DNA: TGTGCCAGCAGGGAACTAGCGGGGGGACGAGATACGCAGTATTTT; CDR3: CASRELAGGRDTQYF
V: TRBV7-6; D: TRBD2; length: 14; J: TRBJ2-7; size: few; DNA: TGTGCCAGCAGCCTTAGCGGGGGGCCCCACGAGCAGTACTTC; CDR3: CASSLSGGPHEQYF
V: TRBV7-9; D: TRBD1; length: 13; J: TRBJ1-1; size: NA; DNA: TGTGCCAGCAGCTGGGACAGGGACACTGAAGCTTTCTTT; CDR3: CASSWDRDTEAFF
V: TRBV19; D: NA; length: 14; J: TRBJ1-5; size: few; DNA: TGTGCCAGTAGTATGTTAAGCGCTTCTCAGCCCCAGCATTTT; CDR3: CASSMLSASQPQHF
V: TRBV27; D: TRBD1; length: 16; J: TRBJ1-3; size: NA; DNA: TGTGCCAGCAACCAAACAGGGGTCAACTCTGGAAACACCATATATTTT; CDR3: CASNQTGVNSGNTIYF
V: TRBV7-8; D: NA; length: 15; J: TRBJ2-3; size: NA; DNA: TGTGCCAGCAGCTCGGGACTCTTCAGCACAGATACGCAGTATTTT; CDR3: CASSSGLFSTDTQYF
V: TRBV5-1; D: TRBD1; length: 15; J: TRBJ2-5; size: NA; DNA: TGCGCCAGCAGCTGGGGGACAGGGACTGGTGAGACCCAGTACTTC; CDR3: CASSWGTGTGETQYF
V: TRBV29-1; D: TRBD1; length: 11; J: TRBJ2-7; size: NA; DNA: TGCAGCGGTGGACAGGGTGTCGAGCAGTACTTC; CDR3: CSGGQGVEQYF
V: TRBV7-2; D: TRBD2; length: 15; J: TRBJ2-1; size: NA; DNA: TGTGCCAGCAGCTTAGGCGGGACTAGCTACAATGAGCAGTTCTTC; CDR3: CASSLGGTSYNEQFF
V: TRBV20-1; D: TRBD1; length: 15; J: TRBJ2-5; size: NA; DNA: TGCAGTGCTAGTCGAAGGACAGGGAGGCGAGAGACCCAGTACTTC; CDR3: CSASRRTGRRETQYF
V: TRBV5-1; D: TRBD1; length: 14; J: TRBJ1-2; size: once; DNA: TGCGCCAGCAGCTTGGTTGAGGGGGCTCATGGCTACACCTTC; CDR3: CASSLVEGAHGYTF
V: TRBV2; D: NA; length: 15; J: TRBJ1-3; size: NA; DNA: TGTGCCAGCAGTGAAGCGCGAACAGCTGGAAACACCATATATTTT; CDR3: CASSEARTAGNTIYF
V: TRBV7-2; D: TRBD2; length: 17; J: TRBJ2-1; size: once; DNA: TGTGCCAGCAGCTCGCTAGCTAGCGGGGGGTCCTACAATGAGCAGTTCTTC; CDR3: CASSSLASGGSYNEQFF
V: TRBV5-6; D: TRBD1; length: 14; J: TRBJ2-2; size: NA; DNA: TGTGCCAGCAGCTACAGGGGAGCTACCGGGGAGCTGTTTTTT; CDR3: CASSYRGATGELFF
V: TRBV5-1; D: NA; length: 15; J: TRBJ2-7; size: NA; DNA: TGCGCCAGCAGCTCCCAACCGGGAGCAGCCTACGAGCAGTACTTC; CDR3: CASSSQPGAAYEQYF
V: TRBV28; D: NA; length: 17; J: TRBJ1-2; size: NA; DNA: TGTGCCAGCAGTTTGGTAGGGGCCAACACTATTAACTATGGCTACACCTTC; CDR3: CASSLVGANTINYGYTF